This T cell receptor (beta chain) comes out of a study of siplizumab effects on memory and regulatory T cells. Per individual sample, about 10^5 TCR templates were assayed. Measured with immunoSEQ multiplex PCR; TCRdb has only the in-frame clones, and not every one. The sample comprises 57,000 or so clones, just over 90% of which are singletons, and roughly 38% rests with the top ten. On this clone: Its antigen is unidentified.

Overall study findings and caveats: Mappable alloreactive CD4+ clones were on average 68.8% Treg-derived with siplizumab, 26.9% in controls.

There are 13 residues in the CDR3. The germline V gene encodes CDR1 SGDLS and CDR2 YYNGEE. Trimming took 4 bases from V and 4 from J, leaving 11 bases between them. The sequence was obtained from a human donor in good health. Sequences were obtained from CD8+ T cells sorted from blood. V gene TRBV9 combines with J gene TRBJ1-2; D gene ambiguous. The CDR3 protein is CASSSDGFYGYTF. The CDR3 DNA is TGTGCCAGCAGCTCGGACGGATTCTATGGCTACACCTTC.